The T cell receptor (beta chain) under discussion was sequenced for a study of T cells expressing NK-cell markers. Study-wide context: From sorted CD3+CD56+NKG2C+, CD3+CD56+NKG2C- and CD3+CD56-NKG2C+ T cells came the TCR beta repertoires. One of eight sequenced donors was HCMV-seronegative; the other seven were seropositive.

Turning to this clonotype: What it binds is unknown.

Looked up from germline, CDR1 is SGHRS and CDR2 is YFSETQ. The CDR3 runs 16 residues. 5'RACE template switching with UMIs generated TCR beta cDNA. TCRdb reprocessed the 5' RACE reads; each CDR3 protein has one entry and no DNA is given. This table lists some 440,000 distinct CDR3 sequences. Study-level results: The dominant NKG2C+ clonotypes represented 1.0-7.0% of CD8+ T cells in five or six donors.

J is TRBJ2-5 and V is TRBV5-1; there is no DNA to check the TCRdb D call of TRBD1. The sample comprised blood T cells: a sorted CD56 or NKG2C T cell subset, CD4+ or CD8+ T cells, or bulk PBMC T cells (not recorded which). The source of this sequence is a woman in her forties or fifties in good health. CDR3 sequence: CASSLHKGQIQETQYF.